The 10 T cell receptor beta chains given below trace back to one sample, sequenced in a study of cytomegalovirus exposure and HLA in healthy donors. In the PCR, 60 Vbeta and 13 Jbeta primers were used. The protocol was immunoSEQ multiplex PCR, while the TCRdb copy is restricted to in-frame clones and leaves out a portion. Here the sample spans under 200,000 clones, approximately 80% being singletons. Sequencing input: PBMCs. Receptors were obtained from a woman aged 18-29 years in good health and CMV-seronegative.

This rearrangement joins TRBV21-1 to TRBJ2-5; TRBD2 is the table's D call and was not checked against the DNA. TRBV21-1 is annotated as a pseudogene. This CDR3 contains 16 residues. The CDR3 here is CASSSPAGGHGETQYF. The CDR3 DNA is TGTGCCAGCAGCAGTCCAGCGGGAGGGCATGGAGAGACCCAGTACTTC.

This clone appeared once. This CDR3 is CASSYSSGSSYNEQFF. CDR3 nucleotide sequence: TGTGCCAGCAGTTACTCGAGCGGCAGCTCCTACAATGAGCAGTTCTTC. The V call is TRBV6-5, the J call TRBJ2-1, with D perhaps matching TRBD2 (5 bases). Trimming left V 0 bases short and J 0 bases short, with 9 bases between. Germline V gene sequence: CDR1 MNHEY, CDR2 SVGAGI. This CDR3 is 16 amino acids long.

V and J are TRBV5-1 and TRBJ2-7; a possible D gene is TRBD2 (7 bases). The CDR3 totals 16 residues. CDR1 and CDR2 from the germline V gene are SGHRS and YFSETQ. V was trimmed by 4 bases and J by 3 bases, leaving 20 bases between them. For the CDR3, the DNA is TGCGCCAGCAGCCCGGGGGGCCTAGCGCATATCTACGAGCAGTACTTC. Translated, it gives CASSPGGLAHIYEQYF.

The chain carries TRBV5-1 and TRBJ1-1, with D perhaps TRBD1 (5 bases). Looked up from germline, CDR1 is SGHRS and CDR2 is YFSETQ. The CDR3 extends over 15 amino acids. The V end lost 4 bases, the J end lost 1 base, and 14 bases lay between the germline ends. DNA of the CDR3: TGCGCCAGCAGCCTACCGGGACTGAAGAACACTGAAGCTTTCTTT. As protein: CASSLPGLKNTEAFF.

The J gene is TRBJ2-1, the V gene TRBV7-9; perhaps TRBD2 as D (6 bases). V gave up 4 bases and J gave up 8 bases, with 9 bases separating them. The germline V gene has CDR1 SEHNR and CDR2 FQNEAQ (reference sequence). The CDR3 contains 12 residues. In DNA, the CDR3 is TGTGCCAGCAGCTCCTGGGGGGATGAGCAGTTCTTC. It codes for CASSSWGDEQFF.

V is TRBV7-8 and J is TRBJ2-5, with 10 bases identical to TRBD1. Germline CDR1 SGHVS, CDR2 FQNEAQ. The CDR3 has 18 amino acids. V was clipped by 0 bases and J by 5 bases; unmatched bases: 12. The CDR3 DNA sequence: TGTGCCAGCAGCTTAGCTTTAAACGGACAGGGGGGTTTGGAGACCCAGTACTTC. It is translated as CASSLALNGQGGLETQYF.

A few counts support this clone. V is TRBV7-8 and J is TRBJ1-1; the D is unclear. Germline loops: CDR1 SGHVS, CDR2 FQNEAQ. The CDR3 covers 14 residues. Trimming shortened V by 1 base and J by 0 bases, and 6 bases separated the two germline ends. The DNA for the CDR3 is TGTGCCAGCAGCTTAGTCCAGGTGAACACTGAAGCTTTCTTT. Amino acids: CASSLVQVNTEAFF.

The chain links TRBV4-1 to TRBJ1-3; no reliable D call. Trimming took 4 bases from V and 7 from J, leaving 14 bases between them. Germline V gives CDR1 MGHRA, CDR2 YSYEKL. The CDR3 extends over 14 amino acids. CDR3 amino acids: CASSLLKIVNTIYF. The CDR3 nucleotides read TGCGCCAGCAGCCTATTAAAAATTGTGAACACCATATATTTT.

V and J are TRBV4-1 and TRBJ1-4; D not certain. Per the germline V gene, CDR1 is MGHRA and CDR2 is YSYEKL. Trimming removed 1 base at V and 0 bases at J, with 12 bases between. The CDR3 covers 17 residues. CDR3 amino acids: CASSQVDLVATNEKLFF. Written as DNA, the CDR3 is TGCGCCAGCAGCCAAGTAGATTTGGTTGCAACTAATGAAAAACTGTTTTTT.

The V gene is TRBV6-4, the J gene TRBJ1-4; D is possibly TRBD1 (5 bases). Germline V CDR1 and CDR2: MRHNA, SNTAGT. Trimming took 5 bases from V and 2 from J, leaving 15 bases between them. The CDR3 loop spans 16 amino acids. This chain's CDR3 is CASSTPAGNTNEKLFF. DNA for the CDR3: TGTGCCAGCAGTACCCCAGCAGGGAATACTAATGAAAAACTGTTTTTT.